These 2 T cell receptor beta chains were sequenced from one sample in a study of blood T cell repertoires in COVID-19. TCRdb keeps only in-frame clones here, not all; method: immunoSEQ multiplex PCR. The table shows 250,000 or so clones, with more than 65% occurring only once. Material for sequencing was PBMCs or T cells enriched from blood (not recorded which). These receptors originate from a man aged 50 or older who had recovered from COVID-19.

V gene TRBV7-2 combines with J gene TRBJ2-7; tentative D call: TRBD2 (5 bases). V was cut by 5 bases and J by 0 bases, with 17 bases left in between. CDR1 is SGHTA, CDR2 FQGNSA, per germline. There are 16 residues in the CDR3. CDR3 residues: CASSHAGSASSYEQYF. The DNA for the CDR3 is TGTGCCAGCAGCCACGCGGGCAGCGCTAGCTCCTACGAGCAGTACTTC.

This clone appeared once. The chain uses TRBV9 and TRBJ1-1, with D tentatively TRBD1 (5 bases). Trimming took off 0 bases at V and 4 bases at J, with 10 bases between the two ends. Germline-derived CDR1 and CDR2 are SGDLS and YYNGEE. This CDR3 is built from 14 residues. The CDR3 DNA follows: TGTGCCAGCAGCGTAGAAGGGGTGGGCACTGAAGCTTTCTTT. Protein: CASSVEGVGTEAFF.